These 29 T cell receptor beta chains came from one sample sequenced in a study of blood T cell repertoires in COVID-19 (dated by TCRdb to the early 2020s). Library preparation was by the immunoSEQ multiplex PCR assay. In TCRdb, the immuneACCESS table is reduced to in-frame sequences with V and J assigned. These tables do not hold every clone; where another copy was compared, an unresolved V gene accounts for under half, and the others remain unexplained. Across this sample there are about 34,000 clones, with approximately 71% seen only once. The ten largest clones capture about a sixth of the sample. Material for sequencing was peripheral blood. The receptors here all came from a human donor in a cohort sampled during active COVID-19.

This chain links TRBV19 with TRBJ2-1, with 7 bases identical to TRBD1. The V and J ends lost 4 bases and 0 bases, in that order; junction bases with no gene match: 12. The CDR3 covers 18 residues. Per the germline V gene, CDR1 is LNHDA and CDR2 is SQIVND (reference sequence). As DNA, the CDR3 is TGTGCCAGTAGTAAAGACAGGGTAGGCCCCGGCTCCTACAATGAGCAGTTCTTC. This translates into CASSKDRVGPGSYNEQFF. The full variable domain, rest sourced from reference TRBV19 and TRBJ2-1, is DGGITQSPKYLFRKEGQNVTLSCEQNLNHDAMYWYRQDPGQGLRLIYYSQIVNDFQKGDIAEGYSVSREKKESFPLTVTSAQKNPTAFYLCASSKDRVGPGSYNEQFFGPGTRLTVL.

The chain recombines TRBV6-5 with TRBJ1-4; tentative D call: TRBD1 (5 bases). With 5 bases removed from V and 4 bases from J, the gap between germline ends came to 8 bases. The length of the CDR3 is 13 residues. Germline lookup yields CDR1 MNHEY and CDR2 SVGAGI. The CDR3 bases are TGTGCCAGCAGTAACGACAGTAATGAAAAACTGTTTTTT. Amino acid sequence: CASSNDSNEKLFF.

The V and J genes are TRBV3-1 (or the pseudogene TRBV3-2) and TRBJ1-2; a weak D match, TRBD1 (5 bases). Germline-derived CDR1 and CDR2 are LGHDT and YNNKEL (reference sequence). Trimming shortened V by 2 bases and J by 4 bases, and 14 bases separated the two germline ends. The CDR3 loop spans 15 amino acids. The CDR3 region is CASSQRRGGIYGYTF. In nucleotides, the CDR3 is TGTGCCAGCAGCCAACGGCGGGGGGGGATCTATGGCTACACCTTC.

J is TRBJ1-1 and V is TRBV7-3, with D maybe TRBD1 (5 bases). Germline loops: CDR1 SGHTA, CDR2 FQGTGA. The CDR3 consists of 14 residues. The V end was cut by 7 bases, the J end by 0 bases, with 12 bases between. In DNA, the CDR3 is TGTGCCAGCAAGGTATCAGGGATGAACACTGAAGCTTTCTTT. The encoded protein is CASKVSGMNTEAFF.

The chain links TRBV2 to TRBJ2-2; maybe TRBD1 (6 bases). Deletions cut 5 bases from V and 3 bases from J, with 13 bases between. The CDR3 totals 15 residues. From germline, CDR1 is SNHLY and CDR2 FYNNEI. The CDR3 DNA reads TGTGCCAGCAGTCGCTCGGACAGCTACACCGGGGAGCTGTTTTTT. Residues: CASSRSDSYTGELFF.

This chain links TRBV27 with TRBJ1-6, with 7 bases fitting TRBD1. The germline V gene encodes CDR1 MNHEY and CDR2 SMNVEV (reference sequence). The CDR3 is made up of 18 amino acids. V lost 2 bases, J lost 0 bases, and 7 bases stayed unmatched. The CDR3 DNA reads as TGTGCCAGCAGTTTAAATGGCAGGGGGAGCTCCTATAATTCACCCCTCCACTTT. It is translated as CASSLNGRGSSYNSPLHF.

This clone has just a few counts. This chain connects TRBV28 to TRBJ1-1; possible D gene TRBD1, 5 bases. Germline V CDR1 and CDR2: MDHEN, SYDVKM. V shed 3 bases and J shed 4 bases, with 21 bases lying between them. The length of the CDR3 is 17 residues. The CDR3 sequence is CASSFSGLFKSGTEAFF. As DNA, the CDR3 is TGTGCCAGCAGTTTCTCGGGACTTTTTAAGTCCGGCACTGAAGCTTTCTTT. Full variable domain (rest looked up from reference TRBV28 and TRBJ1-1): DVKVTQSSRYLVKRTGEKVFLECVQDMDHENMFWYRQDPGLGLRLIYFSYDVKMKEKGDIPEGYSVSREKKERFSLILESASTNQTSMYLCASSFSGLFKSGTEAFFGQGTRLTVV.

The chain's CDR3 is CARSLTENYGYTF. The CDR3 DNA reads TGTGCCAGAAGCTTAACTGAGAACTATGGCTACACCTTC. The genes are TRBV5-3 and TRBJ1-2; D not certain. TRBV5-3 is an ORF, and what it does is uncertain. With 2 bases removed from V and 2 bases from J, the gap between germline ends came to 7 bases. The CDR3 runs to 13 residues.

The chain recombines TRBV4-2 with TRBJ2-7; possibly TRBD2 for D (6 bases). This CDR3 is built from 15 residues. Germline V lookup: CDR1 LGHNA, CDR2 YNFKEQ. With 3 bases removed from V and 3 bases from J, the gap between germline ends came to 15 bases. The CDR3 nucleotides read TGTGCCAGCAGCCAGGCCGGGACTGGGAACTACGAGCAGTACTTC. This encodes CASSQAGTGNYEQYF.

This clone came up a few times. The chain recombines TRBV19 with TRBJ1-6; D remains ambiguous. CDR3 length equals 14 residues. In germline, CDR1 is LNHDA, CDR2 SQIVND (reference sequence). Trimming removed 10 bases at V and 10 bases at J, with 20 bases between. In nucleotides, the CDR3 is TGTGCCACCCACCCGGGGTGGAAGGGATCACCCCTCCACTTT. This codes for CATHPGWKGSPLHF.

This clone was recorded a few times. The V and J genes are TRBV18 and TRBJ1-1; 9 bases map to TRBD1. Trimming at V came to 3 bases and at J to 4 bases, leaving 0 bases not matched to a gene. Germline CDR1 and CDR2: KGHSH and LQKENI. The CDR3 is 13 amino acids. The CDR3 nucleotides are TGTGCCAGCTCACCGGGACAGGGCACTGAAGCTTTCTTT. Amino acids: CASSPGQGTEAFF.

V and J are TRBV6-6 and TRBJ1-2, with TRBD1 matching 7 bases. V gave up 5 bases and J gave up 7 bases; unmatched junction bases: 10. The CDR3 has 14 residues. Germline loops: CDR1 MNHNY, CDR2 SVGAGI (reference sequence). The CDR3 nucleotides are TGTGCCAGCAGTGGGGGAACAGGGGATCGTGGCTACACCTTC. Translated, it gives CASSGGTGDRGYTF.

The sample holds a few counts of this clone. The V call is TRBV27, the J call TRBJ1-2; D may be TRBD1 (6 bases). Trimming cost V 5 bases and J 6 bases, with 16 bases left between them. This CDR3 has 14 residues. CDR1 and CDR2 from the germline V gene are MNHEY and SMNVEV (reference sequence). The CDR3 sequence: CASSKAYRAHGYTF. The CDR3 bases are TGTGCCAGCAGTAAAGCCTACAGGGCCCATGGCTACACCTTC.

This clone was recorded once. V is TRBV19 and J is TRBJ2-6, with D unresolved. Germline V gene lookup returns CDR1 LNHDA and CDR2 SQIVND (reference sequence). The CDR3 is made up of 14 amino acids. Trimming removed 6 bases at V and 0 bases at J, with 6 bases between. The CDR3 loop reads CASRSHSGANVLTF. The DNA for the CDR3 is TGTGCCAGTAGATCCCACTCTGGGGCCAACGTCCTGACTTTC.

In nucleotides, the CDR3 is TGCGCCAGCAGCTTCAGCGGCTCCTACAATGAGCAGTTCTTC. This encodes CASSFSGSYNEQFF. This sequence joins TRBV5-1 and TRBJ2-1, with D maybe TRBD2 (5 bases). The CDR3 loop spans 14 amino acids. Trimming removed 2 bases at V and 0 bases at J, with 6 bases between. CDR1 and CDR2 from the germline V gene are SGHRS and YFSETQ.

This chain links TRBV14 with TRBJ1-2; 7 bases align to TRBD1. The V gene end was trimmed by 4 bases and the J gene end by 0 bases; junction bases not matched to a gene: 5. The CDR3 has 15 amino acids. Germline lookup yields CDR1 SGHDN and CDR2 FVKESK. The CDR3 here is CASSPGGLANYGYTF. CDR3 in DNA: TGTGCCAGCAGCCCAGGGGGGCTAGCTAACTATGGCTACACCTTC.

This sequence joins TRBV18 and TRBJ1-5, with TRBD1 matching over 7 bases. Trimming cost V 8 bases and J 5 bases; bases outside gene matches: 6. Germline CDR1 reads KGHSH; CDR2 reads LQKENI. CDR3 length equals 13 residues. The CDR3 DNA sequence: TGTGCCAGCCGAGACAGGGTTGATCAGCCCCAGCATTTT. It codes for CASRDRVDQPQHF.

The chain is built from TRBV28 and TRBJ1-2, with 9 bases that match TRBD1. The CDR3 contains 13 residues. Germline V gene data show CDR1 as MDHEN and CDR2 as SYDVKM. V lost 2 bases to trimming and J lost 9 bases; unmatched junction nucleotides: 4. The CDR3 is CASSLRTGARYTF. The CDR3 region has the DNA TGTGCCAGCAGTTTACGGACAGGGGCTCGCTACACCTTC.

The chain recombines TRBV7-6 with TRBJ2-2, with 8 bases fitting TRBD2. Germline CDR1 reads SGHVS; CDR2 reads FNYEAQ. With 5 bases clipped from V and 6 bases from J, the junction kept 8 bases outside the gene matches. The CDR3 has 15 residues. The CDR3 nucleotides are TGTGCCAGCAGCAAACGAGCGGGAGCGGCCGGGGAGCTGTTTTTT. Its translation is CASSKRAGAAGELFF.

This chain connects TRBV6-5 to TRBJ2-7; TRBD2 might be the D (6 bases). V gave up 0 bases and J gave up 12 bases, with 15 bases separating them. The CDR3 extends over 13 amino acids. Per the germline V gene, CDR1 is MNHEY and CDR2 is SVGAGI. The CDR3 region has the DNA TGTGCCAGCAGTTACTCTGCGGGGCTCTCACGGTACTTC. Its translation is CASSYSAGLSRYF.

This clone was counted a few times. The rearrangement links TRBV3-1 (or the pseudogene TRBV3-2) to TRBJ2-7, with TRBD2 matching over 8 bases. In germline, CDR1 is LGHDT, CDR2 YNNKEL (reference sequence). Losses at the gene ends were 3 bases for V and 1 base for J; bases not matched to a gene: 5. The CDR3 contains 15 residues. CDR3 in amino acids: CASSQVGLASYEQYF. In DNA form, the CDR3 reads TGTGCCAGCAGCCAGGTAGGACTAGCTTCCTACGAGCAGTACTTC.

V gene TRBV10-2 combines with J gene TRBJ2-7; 10 bases align to TRBD1. Germline CDR1 reads WSHSY; CDR2 reads SAAADI. The CDR3 runs to 15 residues. The J segment lost 3 bases and the V segment lost 8 bases, leaving 10 bases of the junction unmatched. The DNA for the CDR3 is TGCGCCAGCGAAGGCCGGGACAGGGGACACTACGAGCAGTACTTC. Its protein product is CASEGRDRGHYEQYF.

This clone occurred a few times. This chain joins TRBV4-1 and TRBJ2-7; weak D call: TRBD2 (7 bases). Trimming removed 2 bases at V and 6 bases at J, with 20 bases between. The CDR3 sequence is 16 residues long. The germline CDR1 and CDR2 sequences are MGHRA and YSYEKL. CDR3 sequence: CASSQTELRGAREQYF. The CDR3 nucleotides read TGCGCCAGCAGCCAAACCGAGCTTCGGGGGGCTCGCGAGCAGTACTTC.

J is TRBJ2-5 and V is TRBV10-3; 9 bases line up with TRBD2. The V segment lost 4 bases and the J segment 5 bases; nucleotides outside the gene matches: 14. The CDR3 extends over 17 amino acids. CDR1 ENHRY and CDR2 SYGVKD come from the germline V gene. The CDR3 nucleotides are TGTGCCATCAGTGCTTTAGGCGGGAGGGCCGGGGGTGAGACCCAGTACTTC. This translates into CAISALGGRAGGETQYF.

This clone was detected a few times. V gene TRBV7-2 combines with J gene TRBJ1-5; the match to TRBD1 covers 9 bases. The CDR3 consists of 15 residues. Per the germline V gene, CDR1 is SGHTA and CDR2 is FQGNSA. The ends lost 6 bases at V and 6 bases at J; junction bases unmatched: 9. CDR3 in DNA: TGTGCCAGCAGTCCGACAGGGGGTATCGGTCAGCCCCAGCATTTT. Translation: CASSPTGGIGQPQHF.

The J gene is TRBJ2-5, the V gene TRBV5-1; the D gene is possibly TRBD1 (6 bases). This CDR3 comprises 13 residues. The V end was cut by 6 bases, the J end by 5 bases, with 14 bases between. CDR1 is SGHRS, CDR2 YFSETQ, per germline. The CDR3 bases are TGCGCCAGCACCACCTCTAGGGGGGAGACCCAGTACTTC. Its translation is CASTTSRGETQYF.

This clone appeared a single time. The chain links TRBV19 to TRBJ2-7; 15 bases are a match to TRBD2. This CDR3 contains 16 residues. Trimming at V came to 6 bases and at J to 6 bases, leaving 9 bases not matched to a gene. Germline loops: CDR1 LNHDA, CDR2 SQIVND (reference sequence). Here the CDR3 reads CASSARTSGRASEQYF. DNA of the CDR3: TGTGCCAGTAGCGCTCGGACTAGCGGGAGGGCCAGCGAGCAGTACTTC. Based on the CDR3 plus reference TRBV19 and TRBJ2-7, the full variable domain is DGGITQSPKYLFRKEGQNVTLSCEQNLNHDAMYWYRQDPGQGLRLIYYSQIVNDFQKGDIAEGYSVSREKKESFPLTVTSAQKNPTAFYLCASSARTSGRASEQYFGPGTRLTVT.

This chain uses TRBV28 with TRBJ2-1, with 9 bases lining up with TRBD2. The germline CDR1 and CDR2 sequences are MDHEN and SYDVKM. The length of the CDR3 is 14 residues. The ends lost 6 bases at V and 8 bases at J; junction bases unmatched: 8. The CDR3 DNA follows: TGTGCCAGCAGGCTAGCGGGGTCAGTCTATGAGCAGTTCTTC. This encodes CASRLAGSVYEQFF.

In this sample, this clone turned up a few times. This rearrangement joins TRBV19 to TRBJ1-2; D is unresolved. CDR1 and CDR2 from the germline V gene are LNHDA and SQIVND (reference sequence). This CDR3 comprises 13 residues. Trimming pared 3 bases from V and 1 base from J, leaving 6 bases between. In nucleotides, the CDR3 is TGTGCCAGTAGTATCGGGAGTAACTATGGCTACACCTTC. Translating it yields CASSIGSNYGYTF.